The entry below gives a single T cell receptor beta chain sequence along with its context. Its antigen remains unknown. This specimen belongs to a study of CD8+CD57+ T cells in acquired aplastic anemia. Study in general: Healthy donor sequencing depth: around 10 million CD4+, roughly 11 million CD8+ reads. Points from the study as a whole: Patients versus controls showed no significant CD8+ Simpson's diversity difference.

The ends were cut back, 4 bases at V and 4 bases at J, with 8 bases in the middle. This CDR3 has 13 amino acids. CDR1 and CDR2 from the germline V gene are SNHLY and FYNNEI. Profiling of TCR beta VDJ combinations and CDR3 sequences used genomic DNA as template. Each CDR3 protein gets one entry after TCRdb re-called the reads with MiXCR. The data contain 100,000 to 150,000 distinct CDR3 sequences, about 48% of them singletons. The sample comprised sorted CD4+, CD8+, or CD8+CD57+ T cells (not recorded which) from PBMCs. This receptor was identified in a human donor in good health, serving as a control. The rearrangement joins TRBV2 to TRBJ2-1, with D unclear. CDR3 sequence: CASSGQAYNEQFF. CDR3 in DNA: TGTGCCAGCAGTGGTCAGGCTTACAATGAGCAGTTCTTC.